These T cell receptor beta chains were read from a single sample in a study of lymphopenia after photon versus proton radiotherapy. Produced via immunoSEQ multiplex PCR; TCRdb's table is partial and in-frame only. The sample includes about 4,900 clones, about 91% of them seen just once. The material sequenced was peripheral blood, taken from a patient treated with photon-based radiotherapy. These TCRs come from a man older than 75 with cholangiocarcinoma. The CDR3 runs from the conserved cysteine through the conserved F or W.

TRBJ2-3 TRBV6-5 CASSYERGTSTDTQYF
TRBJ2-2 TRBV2 CASRRTGKMGLNTGELFF
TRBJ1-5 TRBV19 CASRRDQGGGQPQHF
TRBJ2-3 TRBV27 CASSFGGGASSTDTQYF
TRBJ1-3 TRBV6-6 CASSGRDTIYF
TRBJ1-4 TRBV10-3 CAISAVWGSTNEKLFF
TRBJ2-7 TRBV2 CASSAQGTNYEQYF
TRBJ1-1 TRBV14 CASSQRLGGGSTEAFF
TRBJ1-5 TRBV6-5 CASRTGMGNQPQHF
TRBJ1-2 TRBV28 CASTGLGADYGYTF
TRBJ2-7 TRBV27 CASSTLQGYPTYEQYF
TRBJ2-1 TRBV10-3 CASRQVTSSYNEQFF
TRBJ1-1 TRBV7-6 CASSLGTANTEAFF
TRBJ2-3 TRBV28 CASSGTSGSTDTQYF
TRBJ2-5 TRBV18 CASSPTWTSGGETQYF
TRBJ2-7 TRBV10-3 CASNRDRAYEQYF
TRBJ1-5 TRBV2 CASSPSGTGNQPQHF
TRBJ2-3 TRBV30 CAWSLIRTDTQYF
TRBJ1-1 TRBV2 CASTLGRTEAFF
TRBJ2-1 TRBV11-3 CASSLGGAPYNEQFF
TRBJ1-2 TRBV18 CASSPPAPIHGYTF
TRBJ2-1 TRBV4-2 CASSLGGAGTYNEQFF
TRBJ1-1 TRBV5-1 CASSSRGAGMNTEAFF
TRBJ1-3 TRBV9 CASSPRAGGADTIYF
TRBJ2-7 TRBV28 CASGDRRSYEQYF
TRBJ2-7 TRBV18 CASSPLPQVNSYEQYF
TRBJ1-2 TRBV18 CASSPLGQPNYGYTF
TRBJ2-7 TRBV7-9 CASSGQPHEQYF
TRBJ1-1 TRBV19 CASSIRENTEAFF
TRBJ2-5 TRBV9 CASSPSGGETQYF
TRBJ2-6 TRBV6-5 CASRQGSGANVLTF
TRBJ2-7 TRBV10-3 CAISQRQGAAGVHYEQYF
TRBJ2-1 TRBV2 CASQGLARNEQFF
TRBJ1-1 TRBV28 CASSFSGATNTEAFF
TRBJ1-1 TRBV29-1 CSASNSGYTEAFF
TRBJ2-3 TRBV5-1 CASSQTQGGNTQYF
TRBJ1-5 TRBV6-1 CASQTVWQPQHF
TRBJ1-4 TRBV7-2 CASSRNRDEKLFF
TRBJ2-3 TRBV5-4 CASSLSRGAADTQYF
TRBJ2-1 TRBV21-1 CASSRCGLESSYNEQFF
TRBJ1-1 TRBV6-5 CASSYPGTPPFF
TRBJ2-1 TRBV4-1 CASSQLGASYNEQFF
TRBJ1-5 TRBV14 CASSPDNDQPQHF
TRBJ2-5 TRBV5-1 CASSGVGQGQETQYF
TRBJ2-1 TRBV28 CASSLSRDRAFYNEQFF
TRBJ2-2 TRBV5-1 CASSLGEGAGELFF
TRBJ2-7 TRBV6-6 CASSYGTAAYEQYF
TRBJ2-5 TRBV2 CASGSRLPRETQYF
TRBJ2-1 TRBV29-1 CSVETSGVYEQFF
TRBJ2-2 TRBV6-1 CASSVGTGELFF
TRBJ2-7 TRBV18 CASSPPSGREQYF
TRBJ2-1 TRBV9 CASSVAPSSYNEQFF
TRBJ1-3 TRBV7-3 CASSLQGTSGNTIYF
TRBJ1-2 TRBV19 CATYNTETASGYTF
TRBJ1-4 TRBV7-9 CASSPRGRVATNEKLFF